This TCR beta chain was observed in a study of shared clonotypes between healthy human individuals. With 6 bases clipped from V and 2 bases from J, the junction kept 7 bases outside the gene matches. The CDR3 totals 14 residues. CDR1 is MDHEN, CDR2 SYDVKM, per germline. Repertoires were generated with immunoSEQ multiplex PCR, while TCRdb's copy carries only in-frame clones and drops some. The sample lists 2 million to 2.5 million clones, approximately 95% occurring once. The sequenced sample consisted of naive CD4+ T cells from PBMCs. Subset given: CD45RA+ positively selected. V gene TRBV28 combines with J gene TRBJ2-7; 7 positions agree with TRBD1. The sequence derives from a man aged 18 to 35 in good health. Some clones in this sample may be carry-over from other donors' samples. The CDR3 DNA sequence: TGTGCCAGCAGAATGGGACAGTACCCCTACGAGCAGTACTTC. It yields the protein CASRMGQYPYEQYF.